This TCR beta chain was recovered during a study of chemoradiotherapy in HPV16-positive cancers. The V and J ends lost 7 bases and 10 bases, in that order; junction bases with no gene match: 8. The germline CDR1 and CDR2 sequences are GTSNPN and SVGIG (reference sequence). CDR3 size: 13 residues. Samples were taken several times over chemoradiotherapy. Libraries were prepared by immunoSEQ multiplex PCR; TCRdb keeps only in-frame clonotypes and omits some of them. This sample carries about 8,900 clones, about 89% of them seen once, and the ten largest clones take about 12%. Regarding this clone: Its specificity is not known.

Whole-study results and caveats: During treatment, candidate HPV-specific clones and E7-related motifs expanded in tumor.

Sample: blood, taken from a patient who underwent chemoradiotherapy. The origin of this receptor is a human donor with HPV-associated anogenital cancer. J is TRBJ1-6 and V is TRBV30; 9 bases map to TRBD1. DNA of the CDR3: TGTGCCTCTGGACAGGGGAAAAACTCACCCCTCCACTTT. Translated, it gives CASGQGKNSPLHF.